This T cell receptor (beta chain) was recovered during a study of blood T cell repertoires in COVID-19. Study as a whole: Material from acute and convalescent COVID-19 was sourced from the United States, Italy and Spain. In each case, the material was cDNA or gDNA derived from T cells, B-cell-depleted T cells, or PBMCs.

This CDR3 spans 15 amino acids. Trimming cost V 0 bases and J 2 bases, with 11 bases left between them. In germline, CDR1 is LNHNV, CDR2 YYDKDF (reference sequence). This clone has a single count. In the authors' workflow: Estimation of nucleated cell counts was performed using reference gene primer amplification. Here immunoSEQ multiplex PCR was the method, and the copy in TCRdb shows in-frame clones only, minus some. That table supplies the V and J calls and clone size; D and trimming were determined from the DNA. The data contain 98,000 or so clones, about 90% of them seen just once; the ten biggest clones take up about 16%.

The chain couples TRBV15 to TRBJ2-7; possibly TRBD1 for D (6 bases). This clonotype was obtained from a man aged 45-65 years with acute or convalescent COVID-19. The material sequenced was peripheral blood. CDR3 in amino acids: CATSRERAGAYEQYF. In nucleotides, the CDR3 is TGTGCCACCAGCAGAGAACGGGCAGGGGCCTACGAGCAGTACTTC.